Included here is one T cell receptor beta chain sequence, with context. The antigen is not known. This sample was taken from a study of cytomegalovirus exposure and HLA in healthy donors. Study overall: HLA-typed donors were the source of approximately 80 million unique TCRs, which an early data release held. Findings and caveats of the study: Common viral pathogens seemed, in a later analysis, to connect with several of the most significant clusters. Later work showed greater clonal expansion in HLA-associated TCR beta chains than in equally common others.

After removal of 3 bases from V and 5 bases from J, the junction contained 3 bases not matched to a gene. CDR3 size: 15 residues. Germline V gives CDR1 ENHRY, CDR2 SYGVKD. The PCR ran on 60 Vbeta and 13 Jbeta primers. In the original analysis: A later analysis counted approximately 80 million unique TCR beta chains, some 11 million shared. The data were produced by immunoSEQ multiplex PCR, yet TCRdb's version contains in-frame clones alone and is incomplete. For V, J and clone size, that table is used; D and trimming come from the DNA. The profile shows tens of thousands of clones, 79% of them singletons.

The TCR comes from a woman in her thirties or forties in good health and CMV-seropositive. The genes are TRBV10-3 and TRBJ2-5; 13 nucleotides match TRBD2. The sequenced material came from PBMCs. In DNA, the CDR3 is TGTGCCATCAGTGACGGACTAGCGGGAGTGGAGACCCAGTACTTC. Encoded protein: CAISDGLAGVETQYF.